This TCR beta chain was identified in a study of control samples from healthy donors and cancer patients. Profiled with immunoSEQ multiplex PCR; TCRdb holds only in-frame clones, not every one. The profile shows some 410,000 clones, 75% to 95% of them singletons. V was pared by 5 bases and J by 5 bases, with 5 bases of the junction left unmatched. The germline V gene has CDR1 SGHNT and CDR2 YENEEA. The CDR3 length is 15 residues. J is TRBJ2-1 and V is TRBV11-3; 11 bases are a match to TRBD2. This clonotype was sampled from a man aged 40-49 years with head and neck cancer. What was sequenced was PBMCs. The CDR3 spells CASSPSGGKDNEQFF. CDR3 coding DNA: TGTGCCAGCAGCCCTAGCGGGGGGAAGGACAATGAGCAGTTCTTC. The full variable domain, completed using reference TRBV11-3 and TRBJ2-1, is EAGVVQSPRYKIIEKKQPVAFWCNPISGHNTLYWYLQNLGQGPELLIRYENEEAVDDSQLPKDRFSAERLKGVDSTLKIQPAELGDSAVYLCASSPSGGKDNEQFFGPGTRLTVL.